The rows below give T cell receptor beta chains drawn from one sample of a study of blood T cells in healthy people across ages. From the 5' RACE reads, TCRdb called clonotypes with MiXCR, one entry per CDR3 protein. Among 550,000 to 750,000 distinct CDR3 sequences listed, approximately 21% were seen once. Sequences were obtained from blood. These receptor sequences come from a man aged 65 to 79 in good health. The CDR3 runs from the conserved cysteine through the conserved F or W. The D gene is left open where the match is weak. The size entry is marked missing in some rows and otherwise reads once, few, many or a size class.

D,V,size,J,DNA,CDR3
NA,TRBV2,few,TRBJ2-5,TGTGCCAGCAGGGGGGTTAAACAAGAGACCCAGTACTTC,CASRGVKQETQYF
NA,TRBV12-3/TRBV12-4,NA,TRBJ1-3,TGTGCCAGCAGTCCCAACCCATTATTCGGGCGAAGCTCTGGAAACACCATATATTTT,CASSPNPLFGRSSGNTIYF
NA,TRBV29-1,NA,TRBJ2-2,TGCAGCGTTGAGGGCAGAGTGAACACCGGGGAGCTGTTTTTT,CSVEGRVNTGELFF
NA,TRBV20-1,NA,TRBJ1-4,TGCAGTGCTAGGGACATCTCCTCGGGTAATGAAAAACTGTTTTTT,CSARDISSGNEKLFF
NA,TRBV14,NA,TRBJ1-1,TGTGCCAGCAGCCAAACAACAGGGACAGAAGCTTTCTTT,CASSQTTGTEAFF
NA,TRBV29-1,few,TRBJ2-6,TGCAGCGCTCTGTCTGGGGCCAACGTCCTGACTTTC,CSALSGANVLTF
TRBD2,TRBV12-3/TRBV12-4,NA,TRBJ2-3,TGTGCCAGCAGTCCCGGACTAGCGGGGAGCGCAGATACGCAGTATTTT,CASSPGLAGSADTQYF
NA,TRBV7-9,NA,TRBJ2-1,TGTGCCAGCAGCTTACAACTCCACAATGAGCAGTTCTTC,CASSLQLHNEQFF
TRBD1,TRBV3-1,few,TRBJ1-2,TGTGCCAGCAGCCAAGGGCTAGGGGGCCAGTATGGCTACACCTTC,CASSQGLGGQYGYTF
NA,TRBV12-5,few,TRBJ2-2,TGTGCTAGTGGTTTGGTACTAGGGGAGCTTAACGGGGAGCTGTTTTTT,CASGLVLGELNGELFF
TRBD2,TRBV4-1,NA,TRBJ2-3,TGCGCCAGCAGCCAAGTGCTAGCGGGAAGGATAGATACGCAGTATTTT,CASSQVLAGRIDTQYF
TRBD2,TRBV5-5,NA,TRBJ2-5,TGTGCCAGCAGCTTCCGGGGGACTAGCGGACAAGAGACCCAGTACTTC,CASSFRGTSGQETQYF
NA,TRBV4-2,few,TRBJ2-1,TGTGCCAGCAGCCGGCAACAGGGAAACAATGAGCAGTTCTTC,CASSRQQGNNEQFF
TRBD1,TRBV5-1,NA,TRBJ1-2,TGCGCCAGCAGCCTAACAGGGGGCACTAACTATGGCTACACCTTC,CASSLTGGTNYGYTF
TRBD1,TRBV20-1,few,TRBJ1-1,TGCAGTGCAAAGGCGACAGGGGGCTTCACTGAAGCTTTCTTT,CSAKATGGFTEAFF
NA,TRBV6-1,NA,TRBJ2-3,TGTGCCAGCGAACCCTCGGCGGGTAGCACAGATACGCAGTATTTT,CASEPSAGSTDTQYF
NA,TRBV19,few,TRBJ2-5,TGTGCCAGTAGCTTCGGGACCCAAAACGGGGAGACCCAGTACTTC,CASSFGTQNGETQYF
NA,TRBV15,NA,TRBJ2-7,TGTGCCACCAGCAGAGGGAGGGGTGACTACGAGCAGTACTTC,CATSRGRGDYEQYF
TRBD1,TRBV5-1,many,TRBJ2-5,TGCGCCAGCAGCTGGATCTGGGACAGGACCGAGACCCAGTACTTC,CASSWIWDRTETQYF
TRBD2,TRBV25-1,NA,TRBJ2-1,TGTGCCAGCAGTGGGACTAGCGGGAGAGGGGGATATGAGCAGTTCTTC,CASSGTSGRGGYEQFF
NA,TRBV7-8,many,TRBJ2-1,TGTGCCAGCAGCTTAGGGGTTGGGACCTTCAATGAGCAGTTCTTC,CASSLGVGTFNEQFF
NA,TRBV4-1,few,TRBJ1-4,TGCGCCAGCCGGCTGGGGGGATTCGGTGAAAAACTGTTTTTT,CASRLGGFGEKLFF
NA,TRBV6-6,NA,TRBJ2-7,TGTGCCAGCAGTTACAACGGTGCCTACGAGCAGTACTTC,CASSYNGAYEQYF
NA,TRBV20-1,NA,TRBJ2-7,TGCAGTGCCTCAGGGGAGCTATCCTACGAGCAGTACTTC,CSASGELSYEQYF
NA,TRBV20-1,NA,TRBJ2-7,TGCAGTGCTAGAGGCAGCGGCGAGCAGTACTTC,CSARGSGEQYF
TRBD2,TRBV6-5,many,TRBJ2-7,TGTGCCAGCAGTCCCGGGACTAGCGTCTACGAGCAGTACTTC,CASSPGTSVYEQYF
NA,TRBV4-3,few,TRBJ2-2,TGCGCCAGCAGCCTAGCAATTGGGGGGACCGGGGAGCTGTTTTTT,CASSLAIGGTGELFF
TRBD2,TRBV29-1,many,TRBJ2-7,TGCAGCGTTGAAGATCAGGAGGGGACTAGCGGTTACGAGCAGTACTTC,CSVEDQEGTSGYEQYF
NA,TRBV12-3/TRBV12-4,many,TRBJ2-5,TGTGCCAGCAGCCTACCCCCCGGGGAGACCCAGTACTTC,CASSLPPGETQYF
NA,TRBV20-1,NA,TRBJ1-2,TGCAGTGTTGGGCCGGAGGGCTACACCTTC,CSVGPEGYTF
TRBD1,TRBV5-1,few,TRBJ1-1,TGCGCCAGCAGCTTGGCGGGGACAGGGGGGAACACTGAAGCTTTCTTT,CASSLAGTGGNTEAFF
NA,TRBV11-1,few,TRBJ2-2,TGTGCCAGCAGCCTAGCCTCGGCCGGGGAGCTGTTTTTT,CASSLASAGELFF
NA,TRBV15,NA,TRBJ1-4,TGTGCCACCAGCCCACTCGTAGGGGACCGGAGTGAAAAACTGTTTTTT,CATSPLVGDRSEKLFF
NA,TRBV20-1,many,TRBJ1-2,TGCAGTGCACCCCTTGACAGCGCCGGTGGCTACACCTTC,CSAPLDSAGGYTF
NA,TRBV9,few,TRBJ1-1,TGTGCCAGCAGCCCAGGTGGCAGGGGCTACATGAACACTGAAGCTTTCTTT,CASSPGGRGYMNTEAFF
NA,TRBV10-3,few,TRBJ2-5,TGTGCCGTGGGTGGCGGGCTCCAAGAGACCCAGTACTTC,CAVGGGLQETQYF
TRBD1,TRBV20-1,NA,TRBJ2-7,TGCAGTGCTAGAGATTCAGGGACAGGTAGATACGAGCAGTACTTC,CSARDSGTGRYEQYF
NA,TRBV5-1,many,TRBJ2-4,TGCGCCAGCAGCTTGACGGGGGGCGAGGACATTCAGTACTTC,CASSLTGGEDIQYF
NA,TRBV5-1,NA,TRBJ2-1,TGCGCCAGCAGCTTGGAGGGCACGTCCTACAATGAGCAGTTCTTC,CASSLEGTSYNEQFF
NA,TRBV28,few,TRBJ1-1,TGTGCCAGCAGTCACCGGGGGGGGTTTAACACTGAAGCTTTCTTT,CASSHRGGFNTEAFF
TRBD1,TRBV28,NA,TRBJ2-1,TGTGCCAGCAGAGTTGGAGTGACAGGGATCAATGAGCAGTTCTTC,CASRVGVTGINEQFF
NA,TRBV28,NA,TRBJ2-5,TGTGCCAGCAGTTGGTCAAGGGGACAAGAATTCCAAGAGACCCAGTACTTC,CASSWSRGQEFQETQYF
NA,TRBV20-1,few,TRBJ2-5,TGCAGTGCTAGTTCAGCGAAGGGAGAGACCCAGTACTTC,CSASSAKGETQYF
TRBD1,TRBV27,few,TRBJ1-1,TGTGCCAGCAGTCTTGACGGGACAGGGGGCGCGGGCACTGAAGCTTTCTTT,CASSLDGTGGAGTEAFF
NA,TRBV11-2,NA,TRBJ1-2,TGTGCCAGCAGCTTAGATAATACACAAGGACCTGGCTACACCTTC,CASSLDNTQGPGYTF
TRBD1,TRBV5-1,NA,TRBJ1-1,TGCGCCAGCAGCCTGGGGACAGGGGGCGACACTGAAGCTTTCTTT,CASSLGTGGDTEAFF
TRBD2,TRBV6-1,few,TRBJ2-7,TGTGCCAGCAGTGAAGTGTCTAGCGGCTACGAGCAGTACTTC,CASSEVSSGYEQYF
NA,TRBV20-1,few,TRBJ2-7,TGCAGTGCTAGCATCTCCTACGAGCAGTACTTC,CSASISYEQYF
TRBD2,TRBV15,few,TRBJ2-3,TGTGCCACCAGCAGAGTGAGCGGGAGATTGACAGATACGCAGTATTTT,CATSRVSGRLTDTQYF
TRBD2,TRBV7-3,few,TRBJ2-1,TGTGCCAGCAGCCCCTTTACCGGGACTAGCGGGAGGGCCGCCAATGAGCAGTTCTTC,CASSPFTGTSGRAANEQFF
NA,TRBV2,NA,TRBJ2-5,TGTGCCAGCAGTTCAGGGGTGTGGGAGACCCAGTACTTC,CASSSGVWETQYF